These T cell receptor beta chains were read from a single sample in a study of response to subunit inactivated influenza vaccine. TCRdb processed the RT-PCR reads anew with MiXCR; each CDR3 protein has one entry. Of some 150,000 distinct CDR3 sequences in the sample, over 9.5% are singletons; the top ten hold approximately 30%. Separately, the same data were catalogued under a study of T cells expressing NK-cell markers.

Sequenced here: CD8+ T cells sorted from PBMCs, sampled 11 to 12 days after vaccination. The receptors here all came from a man aged 45 to 65 who received an inactivated influenza vaccine. CDR3s include the opening cysteine and the closing phenylalanine or tryptophan. Fields, in order: CDR3 protein, CDR3 DNA, J gene, D gene, V gene, clone size. D genes are given only for firm matches. Not all rows give a size; the values are once, few, many and, for expanded clones, a class.

CDR3: CASSAPGLMNEKLFF
DNA: TGTGCCAGCAGTGCCCCGGGACTGATGAATGAAAAACTGTTTTTT
J: TRBJ1-4
D: -
V: TRBV5-6
size: few

CDR3: CASSLRGGGDEQFF
DNA: TGTGCCAGCAGCTTAAGGGGGGGCGGGGATGAGCAGTTCTTC
J: TRBJ2-1
D: -
V: TRBV7-6
size: -

CDR3: CAWSATHGQFF
DNA: TGTGCCTGGAGTGCAACCCACGGGCAGTTCTTC
J: TRBJ2-1
D: -
V: TRBV30
size: -

CDR3: CASSILGTDQPQHF
DNA: TGTGCCAGTAGTATACTGGGGACAGATCAGCCCCAGCATTTT
J: TRBJ1-5
D: TRBD1
V: TRBV19
size: few

CDR3: CASSFSGNTQYF
DNA: TGTGCCAGCAGTTTTAGTGGTAATACGCAGTATTTT
J: TRBJ2-3
D: -
V: TRBV28
size: many

CDR3: CSVAVNYEQYF
DNA: TGCAGCGTTGCAGTTAATTACGAGCAGTACTTC
J: TRBJ2-7
D: -
V: TRBV29-1
size: few

CDR3: CASSFGANEQYF
DNA: TGTGCCAGCAGCTTTGGGGCTAACGAGCAGTACTTC
J: TRBJ2-7
D: -
V: TRBV7-9
size: -

CDR3: CASSFSTAGVYGYTF
DNA: TGTGCCAGCAGCTTTTCCACAGCGGGGGTCTATGGCTACACCTTC
J: TRBJ1-2
D: -
V: TRBV5-6
size: few

CDR3: CASTVGAGGPEDTQYF
DNA: TGTGCCAGCACCGTGGGAGCGGGGGGGCCAGAAGATACGCAGTATTTT
J: TRBJ2-3
D: TRBD2
V: TRBV7-6
size: -

CDR3: CASSPSAGAIDYEQYF
DNA: TGTGCCAGCAGTCCCTCAGCGGGGGCCATCGACTACGAGCAGTACTTC
J: TRBJ2-7
D: TRBD2
V: TRBV27
size: -

CDR3: CASSYGAGGTDTQYF
DNA: TGTGCCAGCAGTTACGGAGCGGGAGGAACAGATACGCAGTATTTT
J: TRBJ2-3
D: TRBD2
V: TRBV6-5
size: -

CDR3: CASSQVAGGYRHSYNEQFF
DNA: TGCGCCAGCAGCCAAGTGGCAGGGGGCTACCGACACTCCTACAATGAGCAGTTCTTC
J: TRBJ2-1
D: TRBD1
V: TRBV4-3
size: -

CDR3: CATTGTGGGYTF
DNA: TGTGCCACCACCGGGACAGGGGGTGGCTACACCTTC
J: TRBJ1-2
D: TRBD1
V: TRBV15
size: -

CDR3: CASSQERELNTEAFF
DNA: TGTGCCAGCAGCCAAGAAAGGGAGCTGAACACTGAAGCTTTCTTT
J: TRBJ1-1
D: -
V: TRBV4-2
size: once

CDR3: CASESPNTGELFF
DNA: TGTGCCAGCGAATCCCCGAACACCGGGGAGCTGTTTTTT
J: TRBJ2-2
D: -
V: TRBV9
size: -

CDR3: CASSEYGTGGQNEQFF
DNA: TGTGCCAGCAGTGAGTACGGGACAGGAGGCCAAAATGAGCAGTTCTTC
J: TRBJ2-1
D: TRBD1
V: TRBV2
size: -

CDR3: CATSDSGTSGSKQYF
DNA: TGTGCCACCAGTGATTCAGGGACTAGCGGATCTAAGCAGTACTTC
J: TRBJ2-7
D: TRBD2
V: TRBV24-1
size: -

CDR3: CASSLAGGEYNEQFF
DNA: TGTGCCAGCAGTCTAGCGGGAGGGGAGTACAATGAGCAGTTCTTC
J: TRBJ2-1
D: TRBD2
V: TRBV11-1
size: few

CDR3: CASSYSLGQGEFGFDTQYF
DNA: TGTGCCAGCAGTTACTCGCTGGGGCAGGGGGAATTCGGGTTCGATACGCAGTATTTT
J: TRBJ2-3
D: TRBD1
V: TRBV6-2/TRBV6-3
size: -

CDR3: CASSLGPGAQAEAFF
DNA: TGTGCCAGCAGCTTAGGGCCAGGGGCACAAGCTGAAGCTTTCTTT
J: TRBJ1-1
D: -
V: TRBV11-2
size: many

CDR3: CASSQGVLGGTGSYEQYF
DNA: TGCGCCAGCAGCCAAGGGGTTTTAGGCGGGACAGGGAGCTACGAGCAGTACTTC
J: TRBJ2-7
D: TRBD1
V: TRBV4-1
size: many

CDR3: CASSLSGGETQYF
DNA: TGTGCCAGCAGTTTATCGGGAGGAGAGACCCAGTACTTC
J: TRBJ2-5
D: TRBD2
V: TRBV12-3/TRBV12-4
size: many

CDR3: CASSPQLIHGYTF
DNA: TGTGCCAGCAGTCCGCAGCTGATCCATGGCTACACCTTC
J: TRBJ1-2
D: -
V: TRBV27
size: medium-sized